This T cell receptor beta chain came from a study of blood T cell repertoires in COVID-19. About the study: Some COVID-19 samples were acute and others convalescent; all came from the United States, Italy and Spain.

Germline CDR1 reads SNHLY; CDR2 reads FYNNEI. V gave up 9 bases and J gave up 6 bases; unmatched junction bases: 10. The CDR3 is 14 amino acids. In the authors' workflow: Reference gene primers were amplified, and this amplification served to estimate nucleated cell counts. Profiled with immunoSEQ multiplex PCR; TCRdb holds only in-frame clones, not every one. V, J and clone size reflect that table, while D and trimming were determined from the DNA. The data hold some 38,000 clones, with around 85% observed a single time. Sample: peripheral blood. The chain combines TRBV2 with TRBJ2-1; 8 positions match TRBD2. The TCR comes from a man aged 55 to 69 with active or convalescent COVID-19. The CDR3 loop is CARGTTSGGNEQFF. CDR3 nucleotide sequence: TGTGCCAGAGGTACTACTAGCGGTGGCAATGAGCAGTTCTTC.